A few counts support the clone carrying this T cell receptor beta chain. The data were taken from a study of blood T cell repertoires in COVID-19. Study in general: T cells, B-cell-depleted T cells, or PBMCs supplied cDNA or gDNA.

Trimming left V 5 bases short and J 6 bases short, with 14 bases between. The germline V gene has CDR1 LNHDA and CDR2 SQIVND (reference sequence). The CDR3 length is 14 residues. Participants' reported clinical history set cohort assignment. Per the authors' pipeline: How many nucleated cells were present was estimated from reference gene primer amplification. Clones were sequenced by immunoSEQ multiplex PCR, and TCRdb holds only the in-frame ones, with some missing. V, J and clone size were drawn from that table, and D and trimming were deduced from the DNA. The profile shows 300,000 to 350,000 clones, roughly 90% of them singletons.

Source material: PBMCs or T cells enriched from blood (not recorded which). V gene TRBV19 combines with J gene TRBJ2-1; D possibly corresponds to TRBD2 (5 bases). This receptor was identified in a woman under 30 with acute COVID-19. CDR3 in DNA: TGTGCCAGTAGTTGGGGTCTAGCTCCCAATGAGCAGTTCTTC. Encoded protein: CASSWGLAPNEQFF.